The entry below describes one T cell receptor (beta chain). No antigen is known for it. No much larger clonotype is one base removed from it; base qualities were not supplied. Libraries were built with the immunoSEQ multiplex PCR assay. TCRdb obtained this table from immuneACCESS and retained in-frame rearrangements with V and J assigned. These tables miss some clones; where compared with another copy, unresolved V genes account for less than half of the shortfall, and the remainder is unexplained. A total of about 660,000 clones appear in this sample, 70% to 90% of them only once. The ten largest clones take up around 0.0099% of the sample. This entry comes from a study of shared T cell receptors in the human thymus (dated by TCRdb to the early 2020s). Background for the entire study: The study examined how self-reactive, shared T-cell receptor alpha chains are generated in the human thymus.

The germline V gene encodes CDR1 MNHNS and CDR2 SASEGT. V ends up 0 bases short and J 0 bases short, with an unmatched junction base count of 13. Reading from cysteine to phenylalanine, the CDR3 counts 20 amino acids. The kept DNA is CDR3 alone, 60 bases in frame from the first base. This sample was shared with a second study, whose subject was human thymus T cells. As that second paper reports: The donors were immunologically healthy infants in Finland who had open corrective cardiac surgery for congenital heart defects. The thymus tissue came from surgical resects taken out during corrective cardiac surgery. Usage of V and J gene segments appeared to be biased in both the thymic and the peripheral blood repertoires. The related research found that thymic TCR repertoires overlapped highly between unrelated individuals. The study used about eight infant thymus samples plus four related peripheral blood samples to characterize TCR alpha and beta repertoires. The cohort included several male and two female infants, with donor ages spanning 7 to 244 days. Thymocytes were mechanically released from the tissue and were stored as pellets of roughly 9-31 million cells at -70 degrees C. A QIAsymphony instrument was used to extract genomic DNA from frozen cell pellets. The immunoSEQ multiplex PCR assay was used to amplify the TCRB and TCRAD loci from a standardized quantity of quality-controlled genomic DNA. The V(D)J region was spanned by amplicons of a length sufficient to cover the CDR3 and to identify V and J genes. Amplicon sequencing was performed on an Illumina platform through the commercial immunoSEQ service. Corrections for primer bias and sequencing errors followed previously described methods, while TCRAD and TCRB definitions were based on the IMGT database. Repertoires were analysed with immunoSEQ Analyzer 3.0 and VDJTools, covering basic statistics, V/J segment usage, diversity estimates, rarefaction and pairwise overlap. Chao1, ChaoE, Efron-Thisted, Shannon and inverse Simpson indices were used to estimate diversity, which was also estimated on datasets down-sampled to the smallest sample. For repertoire overlap, CDR3 nucleotide sequence, V gene and J gene had to match strictly, and clustering was done by Jaccard-based multidimensional scaling. Thymus samples yielded on average approximately 860,000 unique TCRB clonotypes, compared with some 89,000 from blood samples.

The sequencing input was thymocytes. The receptor was isolated from a boy under two years old with a congenital heart defect. Donor details come from another sample of the same person, matched by shared clones. The rearranged segments are TRBV6-1 and TRBJ2-3; 9 bases in between match TRBD2. The CDR3 protein: CASSEARRGREGLSTDTQYF. The DNA sequence is as follows: TGTGCCAGCAGTGAAGCCCGGAGGGGGCGGGAGGGCCTTAGCACAGATACGCAGTATTTT.